These 12 T cell receptor beta chains originate from one sample sequenced in a study of human T cells and chemical hapten exposure (dated by TCRdb to the early 2020s). The meaning of the sample's time point label: patch test 3, about 24 weeks after DPC sensitization. Per the publication, the treatment or condition label means: therapeutic diphenylcyclopropenone sensitization with weekly scalp DPC. Receptor libraries were prepared by RACE. The instrument was a NextSeq 500. TCRdb itself trimmed the public reads at Q25 with fastp, ran MiXCR and retained productive beta chains. For every CDR3 protein sequence, its rows merge into one entry that carries the most common genes and DNA. This sample lists 82,000 or so distinct CDR3 sequences; approximately 13% were detected once. The ten largest clones take up approximately 6% of the sample. Sequencing was performed on whole blood, taken in connection with sensitization to the hapten diphenylcyclopropenone (DPC). The receptors stem from a woman in her fifties or sixties with alopecia areata. Some clones in this sample may be carry-over from other donors' samples.

There are many counts of this clonotype. V and J are TRBV7-9 and TRBJ2-7; 8 positions match TRBD2. The CDR3 runs 14 residues. Germline values: CDR1 SEHNR, CDR2 FQNEAQ (reference sequence). Germline trimming cut 1 base from V and 5 bases from J; bases unmatched to any gene: 4. The CDR3 protein is CASSLGLAGDEQYF. The CDR3 DNA is TGTGCCAGCAGCTTAGGGCTAGCGGGCGACGAGCAGTACTTC.

In this sample, this clonotype turned up a few times. The V and J genes are TRBV12-3 or TRBV12-4 and TRBJ2-7, with TRBD1 as a possible D gene (6 bases). The CDR3 loop spans 12 amino acids. Between the trimmed V and J ends, which lost 3 bases and 6 bases, there was a span of 9 bases. CDR3 region: CASSFNRVEQYF. In DNA form, the CDR3 reads TGTGCCAGCAGTTTCAACAGGGTCGAGCAGTACTTC.

The chain is built from TRBV7-8 and TRBJ2-1; a weak D match, TRBD2 (5 bases). Germline V CDR1 and CDR2: SGHVS, FQNEAQ. This CDR3 is built from 13 residues. The V end lost 6 bases, the J end lost 8 bases, and 14 bases lay between the germline ends. This chain's CDR3 is CASRKRGRDEQFF. CDR3 DNA: TGTGCCAGCAGAAAGAGAGGGCGAGATGAGCAGTTCTTC.

In its sample, this clonotype was seen many times. This sequence joins TRBV20-1 and TRBJ2-7, with a possible D match to TRBD2 (6 bases). With 4 bases removed from V and 7 bases from J, the gap between germline ends came to 11 bases. The CDR3 sequence is 11 residues long. Germline CDR1 is DFQATT and CDR2 is SNEGSKA (reference sequence). As DNA, the CDR3 is TGCAGTGCTACACTAGCTTGGGAGCAGTACTTC. It yields the protein CSATLAWEQYF.

This clonotype has at least ten counts. The chain links TRBV6-2 or TRBV6-3 to TRBJ1-6, with D unresolved. There are 15 residues in the CDR3. The germline V gene encodes CDR1 MNHEY and CDR2 SVGEGT. Between the trimmed V and J ends, which lost 0 bases and 7 bases, there was a span of 10 bases. The CDR3 DNA reads as TGTGCCAGCAGTTACTCGGCAGTCCAGAATTCACCCCTCCACTTT. Protein: CASSYSAVQNSPLHF.

This clonotype showed up many times. The chain links TRBV7-6 to TRBJ2-7, with a tentative D call TRBD1 (6 bases). The ends were cut back, 1 base at V and 0 bases at J, with 7 bases in the middle. This CDR3 spans 14 amino acids. Looked up from germline, CDR1 is SGHVS and CDR2 is FNYEAQ. CDR3 DNA sequence: TGTGCCAGCAGCTTAGTAGGGGGCTCCTACGAGCAGTACTTC. As protein: CASSLVGGSYEQYF.

This clonotype was detected a few times. The J gene is TRBJ2-2, the V gene TRBV10-1, with D uncertain. The CDR3 sequence is 13 residues long. V was pared by 5 bases and J by 6 bases, with 10 bases between. The V gene's germline CDR1 is WNHNN and CDR2 SYGVQD (reference sequence). CDR3 region: CASSTLVAGELFF. The CDR3, as DNA: TGCGCCAGCAGTACATTAGTGGCCGGGGAGCTGTTTTTT.

This clonotype was seen repeatedly, ten times or more. The chain uses TRBV7-9 and TRBJ1-5; D is undetermined. The CDR3 totals 14 residues. Germline-derived CDR1 and CDR2 are SEHNR and FQNEAQ (reference sequence). Trimming shortened V by 3 bases and J by 9 bases, and 15 bases separated the two germline ends. DNA of the CDR3: TGTGCCAGCAGCTTCGGGATGGACCCGAGGCCCCAGCATTTT. It encodes CASSFGMDPRPQHF.

The chain uses TRBV6-6 and TRBJ2-4; the match to TRBD1 covers 7 bases. The CDR3 sequence is 14 residues long. The germline CDR1 and CDR2 sequences are MNHNY and SVGAGI (reference sequence). J was trimmed by 2 bases and V by 5 bases; bases with no gene match: 3. The CDR3 sequence is CASSLTGTKNIQYF. The CDR3 bases are TGTGCCAGCAGTCTGACAGGGACCAAAAACATTCAGTACTTC.

This clonotype occurred many times. This chain links TRBV6-4 with TRBJ1-1; D remains ambiguous. This CDR3 has 13 amino acids. V was cut by 2 bases and J by 4 bases, with 8 bases left in between. The germline gives CDR1 MRHNA, CDR2 SNTAGT. The CDR3 is CASSDGRGTEAFF. The CDR3 DNA follows: TGTGCCAGCAGTGACGGTCGAGGCACTGAAGCTTTCTTT.

This clonotype came up a few times. The genes are TRBV29-1 and TRBJ1-1; maybe TRBD1 (6 bases). The CDR3 sequence is 15 residues long. Germline V gives CDR1 SQVTM, CDR2 ANQGSEA. The V end was cut by 3 bases, the J end by 0 bases, with 14 bases between. Written as DNA, the CDR3 is TGCAGCGTTGATAAGGGGGGTGGGATGAACACTGAAGCTTTCTTT. It codes for CSVDKGGGMNTEAFF.

This clonotype was seen repeatedly, ten times or more. The chain carries TRBV20-1 and TRBJ1-5; no clear D. CDR1 is DFQATT and CDR2 is SNEGSKA in the germline V gene (reference sequence). The CDR3 has 16 residues. Trimming shortened V by 0 bases and J by 7 bases, and 19 bases separated the two germline ends. Here the CDR3 reads CSARDAAGVERQPQHF. Written as DNA, the CDR3 is TGCAGTGCTAGAGATGCTGCGGGTGTGGAGAGACAGCCCCAGCATTTT.